This T cell receptor (beta chain) was profiled in a study of OX40 agonist ivuxolimab in advanced cancers. Concerning the study at large: The costimulatory receptor OX40 (CD134) was targeted by ivuxolimab, a fully human IgG2 agonistic monoclonal antibody. Of the 50 to 55 dose-escalation patients, hepatocellular carcinoma was present in around 20, melanoma in around 15, renal cell carcinoma in 9 and head and neck cancer in 9. Partial responses occurred in three dose-escalation patients: two with cutaneous melanoma and one with hepatocellular carcinoma. Patients were allowed to have had prior anti-PD-1, anti-PD-L1 or anti-CTLA-4 therapy, and approximately 40% of the dose-escalation patients had previously received checkpoint inhibitors. Intravenous ivuxolimab was administered to patients every 2 weeks at six dose levels: 0.01, 0.1, 0.3, 1.5, 3 and 10 mg/kg. In the dose-escalation cohort, more than 80% of patients were male, and the mean age was approximately 60 years with a range of about 20 to 80. The paper describes the monotherapy dose-escalation part (N = 52 patients) of the phase I trial of ivuxolimab. Peripheral TCRbeta sequencing aimed to test whether ivuxolimab altered TCR sequence diversity and caused clonal T-cell expansion.

The germline V end is reduced by 3 bases and the J end by 2 bases; junction bases left unmatched: 8. The CDR3 runs 17 residues from the cysteine to the phenylalanine. The sequence is cut down to CDR3 DNA, 51 bases in frame from base 1. The germline V gene gives CDR1 as MDHEN and CDR2 as SYDVKM. Study-wide conclusions, independent of this receptor: Partial responders in the 0.1-3.0 mg/kg groups had among the lowest normalized peripheral clonal expansion, especially among CD8+ T cells. On average, CD8+ T cells showed more expanded clones than CD4+ T cells after ivuxolimab. Antigen specificity was not determined for the clonally expanded peripheral T cells. Low levels of normalized T-cell clonal expansion were also seen in some patients who did not respond. At doses of 0.1 to 3.0 mg/kg, clonal expansion of both CD4+ and CD8+ T cells in blood was seen between baseline and week 6.

Genomic DNA was extracted from sorted cells for sequencing of the TCRbeta CDR3 region. TCRbeta CDR3 regions were sequenced using the immunoSEQ Assay. As stored in TCRdb, this immuneACCESS dataset retains in-frame rearrangements with V and J assigned. A fraction of the clones does not appear; measured against another copy, unresolved V genes explain less than half of the discrepancy, and the remainder lacks a known reason. Present in this sample are almost 70,000 clones, about three quarters of which were seen just once. Under 3% of the sample comes from the top ten. Comment on this clone: Its target antigen remains unknown. No base quality information exists; no much larger clone differs at one position.

The trial excluded patients who had a history of autoimmune disease or were on systemic immunosuppression. In every dose cohort, peripheral blood was drawn for TCR sequencing at baseline, cycle 4 day 1, and cycle 7 day 1. Samples were obtained from an open-label, multicenter, first-in-human phase I dose-escalation trial of ivuxolimab. Adults with locally advanced or metastatic melanoma, renal cell, hepatocellular, or head and neck squamous cell carcinoma were enrolled in the trial. Before TCR sequencing, CD4+ and CD8+ T cells were separately sorted from peripheral blood. Material: CD4+ or CD8+ T cells sorted from blood, obtained in a trial of the OX40 agonist ivuxolimab. Recombination linked TRBV28 to TRBJ2-5, and TRBD2 matches 11 of the central bases. The origin of this receptor is an adult with an advanced solid tumor such as melanoma, head and neck, liver or kidney cancer. The nucleotides read TGTGCCAGCAGTTTTAGACTAGCGGGAAACTCTCAAGAGACCCAGTACTTC. This gives the protein CASSFRLAGNSQETQYF.